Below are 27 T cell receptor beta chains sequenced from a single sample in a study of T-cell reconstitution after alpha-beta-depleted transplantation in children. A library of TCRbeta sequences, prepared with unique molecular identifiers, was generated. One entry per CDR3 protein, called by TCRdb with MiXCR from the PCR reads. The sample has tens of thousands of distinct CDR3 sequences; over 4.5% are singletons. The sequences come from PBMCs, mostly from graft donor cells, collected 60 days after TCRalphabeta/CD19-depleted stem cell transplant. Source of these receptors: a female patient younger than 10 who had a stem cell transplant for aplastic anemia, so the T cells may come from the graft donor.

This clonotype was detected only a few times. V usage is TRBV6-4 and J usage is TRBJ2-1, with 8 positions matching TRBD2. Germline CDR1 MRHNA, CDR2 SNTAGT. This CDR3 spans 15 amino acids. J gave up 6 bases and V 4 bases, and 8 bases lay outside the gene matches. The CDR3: CASSGSGSGVNEQFF. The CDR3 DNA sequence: TGTGCCAGCAGTGGGAGCGGGAGCGGGGTCAATGAGCAGTTCTTC.

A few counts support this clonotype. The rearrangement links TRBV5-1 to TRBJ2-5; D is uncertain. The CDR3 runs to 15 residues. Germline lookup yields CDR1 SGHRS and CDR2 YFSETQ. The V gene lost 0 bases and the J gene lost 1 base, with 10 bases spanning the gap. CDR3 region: CASSLAPRSQETQYF. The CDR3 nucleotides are TGCGCCAGCAGCTTGGCCCCGCGCTCCCAAGAGACCCAGTACTTC.

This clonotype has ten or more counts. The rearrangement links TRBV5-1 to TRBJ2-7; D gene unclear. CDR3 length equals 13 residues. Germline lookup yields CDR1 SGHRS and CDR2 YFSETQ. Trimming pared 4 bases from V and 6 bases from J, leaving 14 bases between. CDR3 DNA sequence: TGCGCCAGCAGCCCGGAAGGTTTGGGCGAGCAGTACTTC. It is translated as CASSPEGLGEQYF.

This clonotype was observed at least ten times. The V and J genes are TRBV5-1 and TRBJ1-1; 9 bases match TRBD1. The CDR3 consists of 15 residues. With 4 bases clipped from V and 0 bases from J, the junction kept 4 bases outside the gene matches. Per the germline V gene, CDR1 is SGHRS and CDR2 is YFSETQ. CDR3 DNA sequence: TGCGCCAGCAGCCCCTGGACAGGGGTGAACACTGAAGCTTTCTTT. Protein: CASSPWTGVNTEAFF.

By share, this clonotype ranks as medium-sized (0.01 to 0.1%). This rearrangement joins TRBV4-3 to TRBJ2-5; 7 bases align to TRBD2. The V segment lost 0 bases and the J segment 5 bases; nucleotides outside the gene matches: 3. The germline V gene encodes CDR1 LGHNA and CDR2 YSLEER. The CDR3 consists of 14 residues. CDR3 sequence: CASSQDWREETQYF. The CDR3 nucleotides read TGCGCCAGCAGCCAAGATTGGCGGGAGGAGACCCAGTACTTC.

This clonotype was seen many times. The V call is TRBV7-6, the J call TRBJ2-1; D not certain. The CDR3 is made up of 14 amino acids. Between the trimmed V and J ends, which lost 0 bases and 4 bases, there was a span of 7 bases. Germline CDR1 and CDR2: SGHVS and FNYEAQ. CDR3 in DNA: TGTGCCAGCAGCTTAGCACCAGAATACAATGAGCAGTTCTTC. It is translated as CASSLAPEYNEQFF.

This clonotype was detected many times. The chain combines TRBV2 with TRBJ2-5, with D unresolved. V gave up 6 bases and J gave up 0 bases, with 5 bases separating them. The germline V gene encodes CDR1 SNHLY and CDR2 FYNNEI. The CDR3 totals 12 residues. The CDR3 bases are TGTGCCAGCAGATCGTACCAAGAGACCCAGTACTTC. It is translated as CASRSYQETQYF.

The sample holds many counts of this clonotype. CDR3 protein: CASSLLDTRSYNEQFF. CDR3 bases: TGTGCCAGCAGTTTACTCGACACCCGCTCCTACAATGAGCAGTTCTTC. The chain couples TRBV28 to TRBJ2-1; D gene uncertain. CDR1 is MDHEN and CDR2 is SYDVKM in the germline V gene. Trimming took off 2 bases at V and 0 bases at J, with 11 bases between the two ends. The length of the CDR3 is 16 residues.

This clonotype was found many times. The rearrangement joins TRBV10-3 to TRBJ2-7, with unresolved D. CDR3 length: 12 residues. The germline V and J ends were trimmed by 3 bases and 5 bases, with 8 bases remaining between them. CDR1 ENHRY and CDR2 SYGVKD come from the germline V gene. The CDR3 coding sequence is TGTGCCATCAGTGAAACCTTCGACGAGCAGTACTTC. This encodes CAISETFDEQYF.

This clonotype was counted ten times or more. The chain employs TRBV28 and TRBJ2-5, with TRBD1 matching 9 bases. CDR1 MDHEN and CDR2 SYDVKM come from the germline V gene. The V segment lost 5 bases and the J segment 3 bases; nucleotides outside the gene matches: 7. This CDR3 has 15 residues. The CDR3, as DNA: TGTGCCAGCAGTGCAGGTGGGACAGGGAAAGAGACCCAGTACTTC. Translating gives CASSAGGTGKETQYF.

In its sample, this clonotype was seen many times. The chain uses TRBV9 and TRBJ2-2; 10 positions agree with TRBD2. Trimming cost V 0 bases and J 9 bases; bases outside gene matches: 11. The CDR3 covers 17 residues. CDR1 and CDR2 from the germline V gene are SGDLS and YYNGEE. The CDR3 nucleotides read TGTGCCAGCAGCGTAGGGGCTAGCGGGGGCCCGACGCGGGAGCTGTTTTTT. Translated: CASSVGASGGPTRELFF.

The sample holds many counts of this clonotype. The CDR3 reads CASTSETRNQYF. In DNA form, the CDR3 reads TGTGCCAGCACTTCCGAGACTCGTAACCAGTACTTC. The chain is built from TRBV6-5 and TRBJ2-5; D unclear. The V and J ends lost 7 bases and 10 bases respectively, with 16 bases between them. CDR1 is MNHEY and CDR2 is SVGAGI in the germline V gene. The CDR3 runs 12 residues.

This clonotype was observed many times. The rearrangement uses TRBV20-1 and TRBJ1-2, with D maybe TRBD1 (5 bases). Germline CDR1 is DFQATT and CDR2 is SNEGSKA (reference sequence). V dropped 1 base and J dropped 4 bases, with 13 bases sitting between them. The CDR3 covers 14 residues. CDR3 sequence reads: CSARARDGIYGYTF. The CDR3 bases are TGCAGTGCTAGAGCCCGGGACGGGATCTATGGCTACACCTTC.

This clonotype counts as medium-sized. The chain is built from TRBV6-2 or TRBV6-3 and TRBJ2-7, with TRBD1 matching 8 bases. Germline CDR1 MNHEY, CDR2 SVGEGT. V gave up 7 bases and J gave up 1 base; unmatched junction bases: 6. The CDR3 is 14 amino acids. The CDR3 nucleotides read TGTGCCAGCAAAAGGACAGGGATGTCCTACGAGCAGTACGTC. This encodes CASKRTGMSYEQYV.

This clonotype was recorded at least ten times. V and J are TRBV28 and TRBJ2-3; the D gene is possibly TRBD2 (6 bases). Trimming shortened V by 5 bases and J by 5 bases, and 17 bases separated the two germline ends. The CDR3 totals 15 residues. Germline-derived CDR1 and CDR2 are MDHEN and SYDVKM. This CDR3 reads CASSMTSNQRDTQYF. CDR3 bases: TGTGCCAGCAGTATGACTAGTAATCAACGAGATACGCAGTATTTT.

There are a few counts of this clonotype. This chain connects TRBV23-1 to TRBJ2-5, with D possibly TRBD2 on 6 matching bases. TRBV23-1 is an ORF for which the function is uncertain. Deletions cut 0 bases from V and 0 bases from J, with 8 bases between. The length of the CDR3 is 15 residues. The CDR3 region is CASSQSDYHQETQYF. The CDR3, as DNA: TGCGCCAGCAGTCAATCGGACTACCACCAAGAGACCCAGTACTTC.

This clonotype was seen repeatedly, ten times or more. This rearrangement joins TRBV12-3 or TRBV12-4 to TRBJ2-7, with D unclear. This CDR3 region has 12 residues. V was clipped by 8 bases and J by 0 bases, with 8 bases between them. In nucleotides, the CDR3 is TGTGCCAGCGGCTTGAGCTCCTACGAGCAGTACTTC. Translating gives CASGLSSYEQYF.

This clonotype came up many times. DNA for the CDR3: TGCAGTGCTAGAGACAGTAGCACAGATACGCAGTATTTT. Protein: CSARDSSTDTQYF. V gene TRBV20-1 combines with J gene TRBJ2-3; D is uncertain. This CDR3 contains 13 residues. V lost 0 bases, J lost 0 bases, and 4 bases lay in between. Germline V gene data show CDR1 as DFQATT and CDR2 as SNEGSKA (reference sequence).

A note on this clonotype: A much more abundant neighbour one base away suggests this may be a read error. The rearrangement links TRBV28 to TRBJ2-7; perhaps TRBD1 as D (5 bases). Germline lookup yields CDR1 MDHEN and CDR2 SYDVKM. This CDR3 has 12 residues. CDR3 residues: CASSIQGYKQYF. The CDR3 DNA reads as TGTGCCAGCAGTATCCAGGGCTACAAGCAGTACTTC.

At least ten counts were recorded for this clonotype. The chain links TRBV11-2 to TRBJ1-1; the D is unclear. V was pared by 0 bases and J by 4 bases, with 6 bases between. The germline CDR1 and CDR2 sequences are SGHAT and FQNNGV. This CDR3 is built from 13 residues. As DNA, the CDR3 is TGTGCCAGCAGCTTAGAGCGTGGCACTGAAGCTTTCTTT. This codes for CASSLERGTEAFF.

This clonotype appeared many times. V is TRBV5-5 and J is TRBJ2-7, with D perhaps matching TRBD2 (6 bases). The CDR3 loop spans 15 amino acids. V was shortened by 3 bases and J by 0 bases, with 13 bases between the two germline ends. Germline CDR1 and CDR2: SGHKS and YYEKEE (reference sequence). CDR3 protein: CASSSQIAVSYEQYF. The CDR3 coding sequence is TGTGCCAGCAGCTCCCAAATAGCGGTCTCCTACGAGCAGTACTTC. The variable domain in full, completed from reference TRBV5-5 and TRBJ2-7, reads DAGVTQSPTHLIKTRGQQVTLRCSPISGHKSVSWYQQVLGQGPQFIFQYYEKEERGRGNFPDRFSARQFPNYSSELNVNALLLGDSALYLCASSSQIAVSYEQYFGPGTRLTVT.

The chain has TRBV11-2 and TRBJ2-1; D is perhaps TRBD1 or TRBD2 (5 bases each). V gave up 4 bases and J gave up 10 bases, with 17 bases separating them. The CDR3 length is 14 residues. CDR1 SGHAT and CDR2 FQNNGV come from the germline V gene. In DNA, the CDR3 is TGTGCCAGCAGCTCCCTGGGACCCCCCGGGGAGCAGTTCTTC. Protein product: CASSSLGPPGEQFF.

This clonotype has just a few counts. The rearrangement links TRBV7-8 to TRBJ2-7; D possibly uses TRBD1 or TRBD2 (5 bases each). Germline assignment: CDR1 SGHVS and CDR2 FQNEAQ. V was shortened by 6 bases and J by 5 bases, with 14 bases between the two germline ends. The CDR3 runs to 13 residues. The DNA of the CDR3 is TGTGCCAGCAGGGGGACGTCGTTGGACGAGCAGTACTTC. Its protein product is CASRGTSLDEQYF.

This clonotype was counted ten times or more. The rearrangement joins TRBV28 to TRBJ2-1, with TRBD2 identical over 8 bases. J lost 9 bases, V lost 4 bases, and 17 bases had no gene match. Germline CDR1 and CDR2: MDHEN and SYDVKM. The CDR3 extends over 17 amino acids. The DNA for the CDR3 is TGTGCCAGCAGTTCCCCCGCGTCCGCATGGGCGGGAGGTGAGCAGTTCTTC. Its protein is CASSSPASAWAGGEQFF.

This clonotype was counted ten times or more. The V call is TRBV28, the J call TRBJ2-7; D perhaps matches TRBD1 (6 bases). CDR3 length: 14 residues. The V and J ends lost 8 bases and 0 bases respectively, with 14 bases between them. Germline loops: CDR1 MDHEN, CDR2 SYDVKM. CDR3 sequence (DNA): TGTGCCAGCGTTCCCGGGACACCCTCCTACGAGCAGTACTTC. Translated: CASVPGTPSYEQYF.

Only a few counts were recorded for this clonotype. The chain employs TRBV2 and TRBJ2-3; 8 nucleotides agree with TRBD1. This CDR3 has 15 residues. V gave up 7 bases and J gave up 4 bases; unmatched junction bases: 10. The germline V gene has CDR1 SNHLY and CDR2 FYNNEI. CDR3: CASTRTGFNADTQYF. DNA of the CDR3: TGTGCCAGCACCCGGACAGGGTTCAATGCAGATACGCAGTATTTT.

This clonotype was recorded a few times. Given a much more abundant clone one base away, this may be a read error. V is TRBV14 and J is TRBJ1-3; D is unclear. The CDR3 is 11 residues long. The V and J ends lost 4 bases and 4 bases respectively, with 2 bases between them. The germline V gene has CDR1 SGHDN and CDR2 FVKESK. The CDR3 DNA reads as TGTGCCAGCAGCCTCGGAAACACCATATATTTT. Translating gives CASSLGNTIYF.